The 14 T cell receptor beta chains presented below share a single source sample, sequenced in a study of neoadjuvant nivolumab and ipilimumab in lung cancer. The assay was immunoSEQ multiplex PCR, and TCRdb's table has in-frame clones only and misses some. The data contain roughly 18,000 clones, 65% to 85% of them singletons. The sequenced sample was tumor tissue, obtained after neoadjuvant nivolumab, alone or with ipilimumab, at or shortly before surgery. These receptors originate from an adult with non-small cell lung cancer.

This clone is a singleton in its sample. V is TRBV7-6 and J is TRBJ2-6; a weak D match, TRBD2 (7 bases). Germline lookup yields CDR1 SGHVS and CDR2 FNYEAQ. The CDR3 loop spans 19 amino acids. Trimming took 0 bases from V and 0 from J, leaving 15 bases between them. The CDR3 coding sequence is TGTGCCAGCAGCTTAGCGGCCGCGGGGGCCTCCTCTGGGGCCAACGTCCTGACTTTC. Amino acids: CASSLAAAGASSGANVLTF.

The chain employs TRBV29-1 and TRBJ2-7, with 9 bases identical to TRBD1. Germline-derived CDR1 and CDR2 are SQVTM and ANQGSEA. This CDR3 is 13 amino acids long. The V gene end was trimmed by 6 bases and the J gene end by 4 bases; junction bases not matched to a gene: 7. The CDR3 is CSVRPGTGYEQYF. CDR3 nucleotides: TGCAGCGTCCGTCCCGGGACAGGGTACGAGCAGTACTTC.

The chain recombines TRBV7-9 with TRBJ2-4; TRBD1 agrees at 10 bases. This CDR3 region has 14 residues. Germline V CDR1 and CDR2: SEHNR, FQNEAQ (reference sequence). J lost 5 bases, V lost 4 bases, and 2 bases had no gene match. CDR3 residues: CASSSGQGQNIQYF. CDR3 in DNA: TGTGCCAGCAGCTCGGGACAGGGGCAAAACATTCAGTACTTC.

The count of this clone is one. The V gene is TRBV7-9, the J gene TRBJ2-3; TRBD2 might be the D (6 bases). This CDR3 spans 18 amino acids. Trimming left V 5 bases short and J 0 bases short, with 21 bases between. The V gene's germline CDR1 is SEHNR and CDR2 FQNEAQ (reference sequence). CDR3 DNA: TGTGCCAGCAGCCCTAACCCGGGACTGATTACTAGCACAGATACGCAGTATTTT. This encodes CASSPNPGLITSTDTQYF.

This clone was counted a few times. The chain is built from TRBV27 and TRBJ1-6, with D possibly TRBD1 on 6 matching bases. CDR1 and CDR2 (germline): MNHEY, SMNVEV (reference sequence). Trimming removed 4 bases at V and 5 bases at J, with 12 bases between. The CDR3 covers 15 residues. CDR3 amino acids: CASSSSGGHNSPLHF. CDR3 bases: TGTGCCAGCAGTTCCTCTGGGGGCCATAATTCACCCCTCCACTTT.

The DNA of the CDR3 is TGCGCCAGCAGCGGAGGTGGAAACACCATATATTTT. It is translated as CASSGGGNTIYF. This chain links TRBV4-3 with TRBJ1-3; D is ambiguous. The CDR3 totals 12 residues. CDR1 LGHNA and CDR2 YSLEER come from the germline V gene. V lost 5 bases to trimming and J lost 3 bases, with 5 bases between them.

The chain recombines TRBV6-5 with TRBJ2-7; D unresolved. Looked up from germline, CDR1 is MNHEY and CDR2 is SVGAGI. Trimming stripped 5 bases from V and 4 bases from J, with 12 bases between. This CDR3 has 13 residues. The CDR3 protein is CASSKGSIYEQYF. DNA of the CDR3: TGTGCCAGCAGTAAGGGATCAATATACGAGCAGTACTTC.

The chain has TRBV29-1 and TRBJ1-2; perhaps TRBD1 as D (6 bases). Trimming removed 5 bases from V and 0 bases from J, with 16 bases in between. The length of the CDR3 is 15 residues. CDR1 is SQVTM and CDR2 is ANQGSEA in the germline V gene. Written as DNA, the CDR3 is TGCAGCGTTACTACGGACAGCGGAGCTAACTATGGCTACACCTTC. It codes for CSVTTDSGANYGYTF. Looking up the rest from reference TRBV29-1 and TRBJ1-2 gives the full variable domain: SAVISQKPSRDICQRGTSLTIQCQVDSQVTMMFWYRQQPGQSLTLIATANQGSEATYESGFVIDKFPISRPNLTFSTLTVSNMSPEDSSIYLCSVTTDSGANYGYTFGSGTRLTVV.

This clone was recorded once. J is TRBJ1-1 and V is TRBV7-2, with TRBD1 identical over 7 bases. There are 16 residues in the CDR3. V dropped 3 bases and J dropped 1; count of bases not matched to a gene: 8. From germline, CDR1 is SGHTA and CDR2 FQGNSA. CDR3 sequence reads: CASSLYQSGGNTEAFF. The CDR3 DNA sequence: TGTGCCAGCAGCTTGTACCAGTCAGGGGGGAACACTGAAGCTTTCTTT.

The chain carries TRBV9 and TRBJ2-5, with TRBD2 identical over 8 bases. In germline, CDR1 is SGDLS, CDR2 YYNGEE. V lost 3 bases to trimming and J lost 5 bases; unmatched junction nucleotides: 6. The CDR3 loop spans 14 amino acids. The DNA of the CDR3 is TGTGCCAGCAGCGAACCGGGACTAGTTGAGACCCAGTACTTC. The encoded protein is CASSEPGLVETQYF.

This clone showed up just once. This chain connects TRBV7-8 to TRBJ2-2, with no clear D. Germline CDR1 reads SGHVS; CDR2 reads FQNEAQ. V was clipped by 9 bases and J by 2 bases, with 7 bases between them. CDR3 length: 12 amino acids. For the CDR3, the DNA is TGTGCCAGTAACCTTAACACCGGGGAGCTGTTTTTT. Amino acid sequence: CASNLNTGELFF.

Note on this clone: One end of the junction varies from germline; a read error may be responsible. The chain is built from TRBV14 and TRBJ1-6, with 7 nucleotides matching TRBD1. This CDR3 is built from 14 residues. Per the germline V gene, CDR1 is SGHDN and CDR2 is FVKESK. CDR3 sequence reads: CASNQDGTASPLHF. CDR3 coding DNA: TGTGCCAGCAACCAAGATGGGACAGCTTCACCCCTCCACTTT.

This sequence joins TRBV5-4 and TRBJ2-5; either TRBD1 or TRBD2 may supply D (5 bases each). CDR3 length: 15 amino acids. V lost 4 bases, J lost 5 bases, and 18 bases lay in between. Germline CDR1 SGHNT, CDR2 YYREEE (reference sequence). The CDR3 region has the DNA TGTGCCAGCAGCGGGGGTCGGTACGGTGTGGAGACCCAGTACTTC. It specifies CASSGGRYGVETQYF. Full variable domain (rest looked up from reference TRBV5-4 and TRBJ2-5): ETGVTQSPTHLIKTRGQQVTLRCSSQSGHNTVSWYQQALGQGPQFIFQYYREEENGRGNFPPRFSGLQFPNYSSELNVNALELDDSALYLCASSGGRYGVETQYFGPGTRLLVL.

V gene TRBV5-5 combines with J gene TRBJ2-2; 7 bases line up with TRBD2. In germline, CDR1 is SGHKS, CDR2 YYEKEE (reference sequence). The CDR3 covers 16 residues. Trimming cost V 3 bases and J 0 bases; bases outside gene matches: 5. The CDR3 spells CASSWGLTANTGELFF. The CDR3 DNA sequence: TGTGCCAGCAGCTGGGGACTAACCGCGAACACCGGGGAGCTGTTTTTT.